These 10 T cell receptor beta chains were all obtained from the same sample, sequenced in a study of shared clonotypes between healthy human individuals. The assay was immunoSEQ multiplex PCR, and TCRdb's table has in-frame clones only and misses some. The data hold 2,500,000 or so clones, with 80% to 95% observed a single time. Sequencing was carried out using naive CD4+ T cells from PBMCs. The subset denotes: CD45RA+ positively selected. All receptors derive from a man between 18 and 35 years old in good health. Some clones in this sample may be carry-over from other donors' samples.

This sequence joins TRBV19 and TRBJ1-2, with D hard to call. With 8 bases removed from V and 7 bases from J, the gap between germline ends came to 17 bases. Germline V CDR1 and CDR2: LNHDA, SQIVND (reference sequence). The CDR3 consists of 13 residues. The CDR3 region is CASHREPRSGYTF. CDR3 DNA: TGTGCCAGTCACCGGGAACCCAGGTCTGGCTACACCTTC.

V and J are TRBV5-1 and TRBJ2-1; 7 bases are shared with TRBD2. This CDR3 is built from 18 residues. Per germline, CDR1 SGHRS and CDR2 YFSETQ. The J segment lost 8 bases and the V segment lost 0 bases, leaving 17 bases of the junction unmatched. The CDR3 is CASSLAALGGGLGDEQFF. CDR3 nucleotides: TGCGCCAGCAGCTTGGCAGCGCTGGGGGGAGGGCTAGGAGATGAGCAGTTCTTC.

This chain connects TRBV28 to TRBJ2-5, with 12 positions matching TRBD2. Germline CDR1 reads MDHEN; CDR2 reads SYDVKM. With V trimmed by 7 bases and J by 1 base, 1 base remained unmatched. This CDR3 region has 14 residues. The chain's CDR3 is CASKLAGGQETQYF. CDR3 nucleotide sequence: TGTGCCAGCAAACTAGCGGGAGGCCAAGAGACCCAGTACTTC. Looking up the rest from reference TRBV28 and TRBJ2-5 gives the full variable domain: DVKVTQSSRYLVKRTGEKVFLECVQDMDHENMFWYRQDPGLGLRLIYFSYDVKMKEKGDIPEGYSVSREKKERFSLILESASTNQTSMYLCASKLAGGQETQYFGPGTRLLVL.

V is TRBV6-6 and J is TRBJ2-3; no firm D call. The CDR3 has 13 amino acids. The V and J ends lost 10 bases and 1 base respectively, with 12 bases between them. Germline values: CDR1 MNHNY, CDR2 SVGAGI (reference sequence). The CDR3 loop reads CAIRNDGTDTQYF. Written as DNA, the CDR3 is TGTGCCATCCGGAATGATGGCACAGATACGCAGTATTTT.

Turning to this clone: The sample contains more than one DNA sequence encoding this CDR3. This chain uses TRBV20-1 with TRBJ1-2; possible D gene TRBD1, 5 bases. Germline V gives CDR1 DFQATT, CDR2 SNEGSKA (reference sequence). V gave up 3 bases and J gave up 5 bases, with 7 bases separating them. The length of the CDR3 is 11 residues. CDR3 loop: CSARGGYGYTF. The DNA for the CDR3 is TGCAGTGCTAGGGGGGGGTATGGCTACACCTTC.

The rearrangement uses TRBV2 and TRBJ2-1, with TRBD1 as a possible D gene (6 bases). CDR1 and CDR2 (germline): SNHLY, FYNNEI. The CDR3 runs to 14 residues. Trimming shortened V by 5 bases and J by 5 bases, and 13 bases separated the two germline ends. The CDR3 loop reads CASSRGGANNEQFF. The DNA for the CDR3 is TGTGCCAGCAGTCGAGGGGGTGCAAACAATGAGCAGTTCTTC.

The J gene is TRBJ2-3, the V gene TRBV5-5, with a tentative D call TRBD2 (6 bases). The CDR3 loop spans 13 amino acids. V lost 6 bases to trimming and J lost 3 bases, with 11 bases between them. Germline V CDR1 and CDR2: SGHKS, YYEKEE (reference sequence). The CDR3 sequence: CASTLGGTDTQYF. The CDR3 nucleotides are TGTGCCAGCACCCTGGGGGGAACAGATACGCAGTATTTT.

The chain combines TRBV5-1 with TRBJ1-1; the match to TRBD1 covers 11 bases. CDR1 and CDR2 from the germline V gene are SGHRS and YFSETQ. CDR3 length: 16 amino acids. Germline trimming cut 1 base from V and 4 bases from J; bases unmatched to any gene: 6. The CDR3 reads CASSLNSGQGATEAFF. The CDR3 nucleotides read TGCGCCAGCAGCTTGAACTCAGGACAGGGGGCCACTGAAGCTTTCTTT.

The rearrangement links TRBV4-2 to TRBJ1-3; no firm D call. Trimming shortened V by 0 bases and J by 1 base, and 19 bases separated the two germline ends. The CDR3 totals 19 residues. Germline V gene lookup returns CDR1 LGHNA and CDR2 YNFKEQ. This chain's CDR3 is CASSQEGLPGLASGNTIYF. CDR3 nucleotides: TGTGCCAGCAGCCAAGAAGGACTCCCGGGGTTGGCATCTGGAAACACCATATATTTT.

The V call is TRBV29-1, the J call TRBJ1-6, with 7 positions matching TRBD1. The CDR3 consists of 13 residues. Germline V lookup: CDR1 SQVTM, CDR2 ANQGSEA. The V and J ends lost 4 bases and 13 bases, in that order; junction bases with no gene match: 10. CDR3 protein: CSVAEPGGSPLHF. The CDR3 DNA reads TGCAGCGTTGCTGAGCCAGGGGGATCCCCCCTCCACTTT.